This T cell receptor beta chain was found in a study of shared clonotypes between healthy human individuals. Whole-study context: The cohort comprised a couple of women and a few men. Their ages spanned 18 to 49 years. Study-wide findings and caveats: Naive CD4 clonotypes overlapped across a handful of donors at roughly 5%. At large depth, rarefaction still showed sorted-subset sequencing to be incomplete.

Splitting of each subset's genomic DNA was done evenly across several immunoSEQ plates. Repertoires were generated with immunoSEQ multiplex PCR, while TCRdb's copy carries only in-frame clones and drops some. In the table there are approximately 2.1 million clones, approximately 93% of which are singletons. Only one count was recorded for this clone. The antigen is unknown. This clonotype was sampled from a man between 18 and 29 years old in good health. Some clones in this sample may be carry-over from other donors' samples. Sequencing was carried out using naive CD4+ T cells from PBMCs. Subset here: CD45RA+ positively selected.

The CDR3 spells CASSIIDSNYGYTF. As DNA, the CDR3 is TGTGCCAGCAGCATAATCGACAGTAACTATGGCTACACCTTC. The chain uses TRBV7-9 and TRBJ1-2, with TRBD1 as a possible D gene (5 bases). This CDR3 has 14 amino acids. Looked up from germline, CDR1 is SEHNR and CDR2 is FQNEAQ (reference sequence). Trimming shortened V by 5 bases and J by 1 base, and 11 bases separated the two germline ends.